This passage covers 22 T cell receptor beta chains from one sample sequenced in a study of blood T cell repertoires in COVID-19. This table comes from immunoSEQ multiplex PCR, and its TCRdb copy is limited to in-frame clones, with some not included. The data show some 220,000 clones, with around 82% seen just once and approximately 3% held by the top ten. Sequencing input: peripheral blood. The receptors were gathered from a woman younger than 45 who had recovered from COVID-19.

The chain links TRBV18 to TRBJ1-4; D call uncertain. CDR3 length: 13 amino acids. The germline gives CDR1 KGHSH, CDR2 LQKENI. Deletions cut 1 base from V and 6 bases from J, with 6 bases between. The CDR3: CASSPLPDEKLFF. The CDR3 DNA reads TGTGCCAGCTCACCACTACCGGATGAAAAACTGTTTTTT.

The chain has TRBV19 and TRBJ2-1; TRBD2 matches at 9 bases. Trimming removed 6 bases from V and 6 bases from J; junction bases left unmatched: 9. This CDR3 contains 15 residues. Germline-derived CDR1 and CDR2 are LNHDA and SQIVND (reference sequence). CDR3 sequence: CASRSLAGAANEQFF. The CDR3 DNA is TGTGCCAGTAGGAGCTTAGCGGGAGCGGCCAATGAGCAGTTCTTC.

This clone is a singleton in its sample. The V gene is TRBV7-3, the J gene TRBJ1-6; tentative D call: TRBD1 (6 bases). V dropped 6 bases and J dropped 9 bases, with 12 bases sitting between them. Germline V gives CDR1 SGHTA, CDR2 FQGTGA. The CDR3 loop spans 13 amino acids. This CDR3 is CASRRGRGSPLHF. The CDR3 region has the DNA TGTGCCAGCAGGCGGGGGCGCGGTTCACCCCTCCACTTT.

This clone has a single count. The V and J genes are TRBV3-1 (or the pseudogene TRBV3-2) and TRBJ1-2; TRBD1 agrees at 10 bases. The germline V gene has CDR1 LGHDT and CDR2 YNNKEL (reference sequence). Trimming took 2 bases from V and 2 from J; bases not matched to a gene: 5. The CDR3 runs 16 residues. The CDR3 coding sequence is TGTGCCAGCAGCCAACCCGGGACAGGGGCAAACTATGGCTACACCTTC. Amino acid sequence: CASSQPGTGANYGYTF.

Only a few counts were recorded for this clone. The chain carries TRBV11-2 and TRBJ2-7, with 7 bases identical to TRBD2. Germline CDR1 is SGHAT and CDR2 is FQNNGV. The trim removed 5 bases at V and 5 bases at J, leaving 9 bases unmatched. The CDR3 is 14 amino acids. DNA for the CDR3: TGTGCCAGCAGCGGAAGACTAGCAGGCAACGAGCAGTACTTC. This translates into CASSGRLAGNEQYF.

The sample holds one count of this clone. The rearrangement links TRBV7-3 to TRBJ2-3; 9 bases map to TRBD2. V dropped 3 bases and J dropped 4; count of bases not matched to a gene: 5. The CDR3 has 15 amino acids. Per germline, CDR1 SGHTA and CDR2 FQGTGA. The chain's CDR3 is CASSFGTSQSDTQYF. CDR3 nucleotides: TGTGCCAGCAGCTTCGGGACTAGCCAGTCAGATACGCAGTATTTT.

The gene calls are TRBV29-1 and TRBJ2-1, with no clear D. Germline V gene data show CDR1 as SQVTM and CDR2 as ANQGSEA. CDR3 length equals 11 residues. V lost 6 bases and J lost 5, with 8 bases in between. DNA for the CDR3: TGCAGCGTCCCCACAGACAATGAGCAGTTCTTC. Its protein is CSVPTDNEQFF.

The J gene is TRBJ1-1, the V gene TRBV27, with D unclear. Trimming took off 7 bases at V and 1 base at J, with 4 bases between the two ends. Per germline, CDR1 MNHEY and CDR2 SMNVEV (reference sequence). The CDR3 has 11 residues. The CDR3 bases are TGTGCCAGCATCCAGAACACTGAAGCTTTCTTT. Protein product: CASIQNTEAFF.

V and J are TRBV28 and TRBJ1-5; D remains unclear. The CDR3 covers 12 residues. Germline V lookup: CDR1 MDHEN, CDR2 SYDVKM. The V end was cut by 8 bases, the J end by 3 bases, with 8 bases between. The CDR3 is CASDTTNQPQHF. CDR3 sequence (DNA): TGTGCCAGCGACACAACCAATCAGCCCCAGCATTTT.

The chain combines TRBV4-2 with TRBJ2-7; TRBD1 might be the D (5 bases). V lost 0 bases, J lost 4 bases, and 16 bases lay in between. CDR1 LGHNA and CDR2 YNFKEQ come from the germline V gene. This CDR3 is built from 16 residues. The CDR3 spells CASSQEVRVSSYEQYF. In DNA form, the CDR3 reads TGTGCCAGCAGCCAAGAGGTCAGGGTCAGTTCTTACGAGCAGTACTTC.

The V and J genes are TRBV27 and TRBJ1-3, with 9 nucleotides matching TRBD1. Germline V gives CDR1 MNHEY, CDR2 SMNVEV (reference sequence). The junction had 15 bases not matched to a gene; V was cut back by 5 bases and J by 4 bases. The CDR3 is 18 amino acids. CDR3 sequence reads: CASSPGQGRRDSGNTIYF. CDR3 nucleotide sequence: TGTGCCAGCAGTCCAGGACAGGGGAGGCGCGATTCAGGAAACACCATATATTTT.

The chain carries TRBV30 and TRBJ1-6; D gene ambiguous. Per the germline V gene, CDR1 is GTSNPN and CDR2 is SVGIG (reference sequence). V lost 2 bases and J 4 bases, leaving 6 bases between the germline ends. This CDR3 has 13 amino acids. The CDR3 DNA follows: TGTGCCTGGAGTCCCCTATATAATTCACCCCTCCACTTT. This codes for CAWSPLYNSPLHF.

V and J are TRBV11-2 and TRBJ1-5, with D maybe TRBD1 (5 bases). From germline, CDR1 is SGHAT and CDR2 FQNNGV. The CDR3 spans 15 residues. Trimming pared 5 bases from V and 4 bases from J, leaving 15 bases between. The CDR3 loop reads CASSQQGGGNQPQHF. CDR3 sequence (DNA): TGTGCCAGCAGCCAGCAGGGCGGGGGAAATCAGCCCCAGCATTTT.

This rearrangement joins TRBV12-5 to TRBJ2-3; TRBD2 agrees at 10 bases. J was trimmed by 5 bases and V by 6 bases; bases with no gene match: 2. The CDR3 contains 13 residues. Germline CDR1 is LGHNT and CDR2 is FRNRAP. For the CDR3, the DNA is TGTGCTAGTGGGGCTAGCGGGGGAGATACGCAGTATTTT. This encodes CASGASGGDTQYF.

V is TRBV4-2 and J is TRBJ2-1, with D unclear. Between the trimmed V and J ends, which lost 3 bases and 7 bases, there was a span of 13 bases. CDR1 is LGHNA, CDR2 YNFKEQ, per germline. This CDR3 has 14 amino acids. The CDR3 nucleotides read TGTGCCAGCAGCCATGTTGACGCGAGGAATGAGCAGTTCTTC. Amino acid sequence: CASSHVDARNEQFF.

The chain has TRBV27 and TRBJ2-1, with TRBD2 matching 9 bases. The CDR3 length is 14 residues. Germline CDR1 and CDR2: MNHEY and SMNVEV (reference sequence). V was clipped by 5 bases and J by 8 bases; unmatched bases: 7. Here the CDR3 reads CASSIAGVGDEQFF. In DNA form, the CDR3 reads TGTGCCAGCAGTATAGCGGGAGTTGGGGATGAGCAGTTCTTC.

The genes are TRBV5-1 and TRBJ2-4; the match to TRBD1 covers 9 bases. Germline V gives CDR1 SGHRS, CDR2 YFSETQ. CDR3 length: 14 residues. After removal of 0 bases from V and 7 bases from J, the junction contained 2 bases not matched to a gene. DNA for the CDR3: TGCGCCAGCAGCTTGGGGACAGGGGCGAACATTCAGTACTTC. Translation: CASSLGTGANIQYF.

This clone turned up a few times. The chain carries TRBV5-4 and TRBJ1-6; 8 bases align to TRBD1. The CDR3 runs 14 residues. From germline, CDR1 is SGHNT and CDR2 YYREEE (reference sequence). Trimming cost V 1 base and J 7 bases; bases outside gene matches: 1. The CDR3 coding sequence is TGTGCCAGCAGCTTGACAGGGGGAAATTCACCCCTCCACTTT. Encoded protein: CASSLTGGNSPLHF.

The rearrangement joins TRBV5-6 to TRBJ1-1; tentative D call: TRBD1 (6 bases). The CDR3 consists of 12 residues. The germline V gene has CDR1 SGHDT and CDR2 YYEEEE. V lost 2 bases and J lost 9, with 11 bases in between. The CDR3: CASSFLGGQAFF. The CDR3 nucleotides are TGTGCCAGCAGCTTTTTGGGGGGGCAAGCTTTCTTT.

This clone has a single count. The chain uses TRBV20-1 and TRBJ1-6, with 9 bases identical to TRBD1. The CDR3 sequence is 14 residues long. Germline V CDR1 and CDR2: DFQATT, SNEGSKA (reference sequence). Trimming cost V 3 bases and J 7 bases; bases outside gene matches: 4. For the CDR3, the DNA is TGCAGTGCTAGTGGGGACAGGGACAATTCACCCCTCCACTTT. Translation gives CSASGDRDNSPLHF.

CDR3 DNA: TGTGCCAGTAGTTGGGGTCAGGGGAGAATCTCTGGGGCCAACGTCCTGACTTTC. It codes for CASSWGQGRISGANVLTF. J is TRBJ2-6 and V is TRBV19; weak D call: TRBD1 (6 bases). V lost 5 bases and J lost 0, with 17 bases in between. The germline V gene encodes CDR1 LNHDA and CDR2 SQIVND (reference sequence). The CDR3 loop spans 18 amino acids.

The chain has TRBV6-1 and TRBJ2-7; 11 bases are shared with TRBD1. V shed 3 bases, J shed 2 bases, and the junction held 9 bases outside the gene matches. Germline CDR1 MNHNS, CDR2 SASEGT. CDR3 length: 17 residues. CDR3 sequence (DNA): TGTGCCAGCAGTGAGTGGGCAAGGGGACAGGGGGCCTACGAGCAGTACTTC. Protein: CASSEWARGQGAYEQYF.